The entry below describes one T cell receptor (beta chain). Profiling relied on immunoSEQ multiplex PCR, and the TCRdb table lists in-frame clones only, not all of them. The table has around 300,000 clones, nearly 90% seen once. The entry originates in a study of blood T cell repertoires in COVID-19. The CDR3 spans 12 residues. Germline V gives CDR1 LGHDT, CDR2 YNNKEL (reference sequence). The J segment lost 8 bases and the V segment lost 3 bases, leaving 0 bases of the junction unmatched. Material: PBMCs or T cells enriched from blood (not recorded which). This clonotype was sampled from a woman aged 55 to 70 who had recovered from COVID-19. This rearrangement joins TRBV3-1 (or the pseudogene TRBV3-2) to TRBJ1-4; 7 nucleotides agree with TRBD1. Here the CDR3 reads CASSQTGEKLFF. The CDR3 DNA is TGTGCCAGCAGCCAGACAGGGGAAAAACTGTTTTTT.